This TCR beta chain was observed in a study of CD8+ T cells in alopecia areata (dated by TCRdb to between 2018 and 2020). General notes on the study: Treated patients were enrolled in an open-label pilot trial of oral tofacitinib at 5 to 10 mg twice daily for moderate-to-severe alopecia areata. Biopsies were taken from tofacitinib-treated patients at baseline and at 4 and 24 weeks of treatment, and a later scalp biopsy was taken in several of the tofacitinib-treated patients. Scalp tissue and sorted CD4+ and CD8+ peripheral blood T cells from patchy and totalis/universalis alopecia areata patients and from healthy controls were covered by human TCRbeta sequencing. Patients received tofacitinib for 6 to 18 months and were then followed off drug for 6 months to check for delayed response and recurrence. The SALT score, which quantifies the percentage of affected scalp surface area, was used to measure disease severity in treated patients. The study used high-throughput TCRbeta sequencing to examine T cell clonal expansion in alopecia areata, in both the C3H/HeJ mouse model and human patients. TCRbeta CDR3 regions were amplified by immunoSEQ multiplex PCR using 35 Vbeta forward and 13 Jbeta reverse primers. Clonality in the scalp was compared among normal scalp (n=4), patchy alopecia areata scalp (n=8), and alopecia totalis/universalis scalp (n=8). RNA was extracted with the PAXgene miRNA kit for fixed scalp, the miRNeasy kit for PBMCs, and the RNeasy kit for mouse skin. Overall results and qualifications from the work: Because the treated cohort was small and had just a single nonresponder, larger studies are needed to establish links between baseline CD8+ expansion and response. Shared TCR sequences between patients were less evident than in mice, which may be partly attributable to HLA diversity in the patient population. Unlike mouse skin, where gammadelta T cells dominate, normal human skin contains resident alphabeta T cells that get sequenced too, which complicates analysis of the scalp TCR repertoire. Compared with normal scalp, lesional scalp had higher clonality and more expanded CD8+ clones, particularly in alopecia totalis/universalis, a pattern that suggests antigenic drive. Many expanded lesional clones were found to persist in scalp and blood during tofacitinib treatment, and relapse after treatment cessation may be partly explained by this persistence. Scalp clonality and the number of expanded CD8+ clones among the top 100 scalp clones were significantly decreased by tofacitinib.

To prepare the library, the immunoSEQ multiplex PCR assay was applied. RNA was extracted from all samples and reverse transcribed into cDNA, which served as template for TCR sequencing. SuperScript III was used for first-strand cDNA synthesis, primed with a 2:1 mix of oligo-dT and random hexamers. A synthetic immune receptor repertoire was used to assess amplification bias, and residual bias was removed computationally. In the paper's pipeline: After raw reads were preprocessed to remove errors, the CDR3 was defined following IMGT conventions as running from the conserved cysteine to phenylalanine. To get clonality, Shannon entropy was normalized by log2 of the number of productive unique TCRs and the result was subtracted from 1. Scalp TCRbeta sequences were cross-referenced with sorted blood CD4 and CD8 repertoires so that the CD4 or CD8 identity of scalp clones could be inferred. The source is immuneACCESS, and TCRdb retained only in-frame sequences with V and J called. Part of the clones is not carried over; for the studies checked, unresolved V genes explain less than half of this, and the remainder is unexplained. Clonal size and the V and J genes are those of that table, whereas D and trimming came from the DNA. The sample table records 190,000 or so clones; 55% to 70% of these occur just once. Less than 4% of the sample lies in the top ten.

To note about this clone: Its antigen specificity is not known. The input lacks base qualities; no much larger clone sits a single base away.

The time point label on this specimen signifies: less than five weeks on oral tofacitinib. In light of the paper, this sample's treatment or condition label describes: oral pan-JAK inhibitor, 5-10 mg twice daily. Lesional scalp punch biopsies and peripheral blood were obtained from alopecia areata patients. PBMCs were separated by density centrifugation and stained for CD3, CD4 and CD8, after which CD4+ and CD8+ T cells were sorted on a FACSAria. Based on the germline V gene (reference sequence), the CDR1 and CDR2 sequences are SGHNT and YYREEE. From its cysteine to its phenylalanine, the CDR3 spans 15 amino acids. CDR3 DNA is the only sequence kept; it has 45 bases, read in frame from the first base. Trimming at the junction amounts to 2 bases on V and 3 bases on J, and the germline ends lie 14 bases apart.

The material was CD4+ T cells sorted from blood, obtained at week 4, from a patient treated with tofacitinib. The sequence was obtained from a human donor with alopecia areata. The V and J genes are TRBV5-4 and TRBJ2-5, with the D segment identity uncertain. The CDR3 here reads CASSFYAALKETQYF. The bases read TGTGCCAGCAGCTTCTATGCAGCTCTAAAAGAGACCCAGTACTTC. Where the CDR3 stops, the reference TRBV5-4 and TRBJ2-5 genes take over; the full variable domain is ETGVTQSPTHLIKTRGQQVTLRCSSQSGHNTVSWYQQALGQGPQFIFQYYREEENGRGNFPPRFSGLQFPNYSSELNVNALELDDSALYLCASSFYAALKETQYFGPGTRLLVL.